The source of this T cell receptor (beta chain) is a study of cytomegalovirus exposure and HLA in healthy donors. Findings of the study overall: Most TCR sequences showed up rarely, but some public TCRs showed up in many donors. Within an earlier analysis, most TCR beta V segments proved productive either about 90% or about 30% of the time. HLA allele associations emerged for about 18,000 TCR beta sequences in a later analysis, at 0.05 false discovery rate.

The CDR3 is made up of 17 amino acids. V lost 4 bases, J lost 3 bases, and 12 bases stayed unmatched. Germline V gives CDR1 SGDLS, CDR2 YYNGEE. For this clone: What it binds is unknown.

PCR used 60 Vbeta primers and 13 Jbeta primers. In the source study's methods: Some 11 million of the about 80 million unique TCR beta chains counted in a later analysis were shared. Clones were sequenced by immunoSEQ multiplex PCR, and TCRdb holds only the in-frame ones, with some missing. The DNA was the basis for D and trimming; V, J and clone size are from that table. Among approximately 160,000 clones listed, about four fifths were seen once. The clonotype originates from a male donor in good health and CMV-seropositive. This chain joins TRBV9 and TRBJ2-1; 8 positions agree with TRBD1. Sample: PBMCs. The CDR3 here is CASSITLGTGGYNEQFF. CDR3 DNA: TGTGCCAGCAGCATCACACTAGGGACAGGAGGCTACAATGAGCAGTTCTTC.